This entry concerns a single TCR beta chain. Its specificity is unknown. Possible read error: a much larger clone is one base away. Germline V gene data show CDR1 as SGHTA and CDR2 as FQGNSA. The CDR3 has 14 amino acids. TCRdb used MiXCR to reprocess the reads, holding one entry per CDR3 protein. The sample lists about 57,000 distinct CDR3 sequences, around 21% occurring once. This sample was included in a study of T cell repertoires in cytomegalovirus infection. Study-wide background: CMV epitopes used comprised recently identified HLA-C-restricted ones and well-studied HLA-B-restricted ones. Whole-study results and caveats: Predominance within the ex vivo response was attributable to HLA-C-restricted CMV-specific TCR beta clonotypes. Totalled public TCR beta family frequency picked out people who carried CMV plus the relevant HLA.

The chain recombines TRBV7-2 with TRBJ2-7; either TRBD1 or TRBD2 may fit D (5 bases each). The receptor comes from a human donor in good health (CMV status not recorded). Some clones in this sample may be carry-over from other donors' samples. Here the sequenced sample was CD8+ T cells from cultured PBMCs, taken from culture after CMV antigen stimulation. In DNA, the CDR3 is TGTGCCAGCAGCTTAGAACTGGGGGTCTACGAGCGGTACTTC. Encoded protein: CASSLELGVYERYF.